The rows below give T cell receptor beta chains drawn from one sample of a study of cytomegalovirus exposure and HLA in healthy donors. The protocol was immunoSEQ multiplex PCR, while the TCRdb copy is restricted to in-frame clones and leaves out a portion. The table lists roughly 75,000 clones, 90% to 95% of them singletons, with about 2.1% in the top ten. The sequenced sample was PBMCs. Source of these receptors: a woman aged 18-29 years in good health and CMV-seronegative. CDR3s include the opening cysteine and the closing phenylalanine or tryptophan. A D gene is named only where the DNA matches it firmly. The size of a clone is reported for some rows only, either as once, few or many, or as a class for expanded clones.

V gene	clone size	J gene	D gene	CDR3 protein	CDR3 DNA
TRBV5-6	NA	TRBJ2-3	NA	CASRMSGQPTDTQYF	TGTGCCAGCAGGATGAGCGGACAGCCCACAGATACGCAGTATTTT
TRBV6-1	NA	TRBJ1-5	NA	CASSELVLGEQPQHF	TGTGCCAGCAGTGAATTGGTCCTGGGAGAACAGCCCCAGCATTTT
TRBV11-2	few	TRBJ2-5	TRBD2	CASSLSLLAGGEETQYF	TGTGCCAGCAGCTTAAGCTTACTAGCGGGAGGGGAGGAGACCCAGTACTTC
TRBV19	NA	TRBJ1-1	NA	CASSMGAGTNTEAFF	TGTGCCAGTAGTATGGGGGCAGGGACGAACACTGAAGCTTTCTTT
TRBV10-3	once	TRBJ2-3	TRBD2	CAISVLAGGSTDTQYF	TGTGCCATCAGTGTGCTAGCGGGAGGGAGTACAGATACGCAGTATTTT
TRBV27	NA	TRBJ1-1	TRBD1	CASSLFRLRDRGKGTEAFF	TGTGCCAGCAGTTTATTTCGCCTGAGGGACAGGGGAAAGGGCACTGAAGCTTTCTTT
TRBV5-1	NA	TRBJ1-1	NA	CASSPEGTITEAFF	TGCGCCAGCAGCCCGGAAGGGACTATCACTGAAGCTTTCTTT
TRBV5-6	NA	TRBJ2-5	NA	CASSLAGYQETQYF	TGTGCCAGCAGCTTGGCAGGGTACCAAGAGACCCAGTACTTC
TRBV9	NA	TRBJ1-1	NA	CASSVQPQVNTEAFF	TGTGCCAGCAGCGTACAGCCTCAGGTGAACACTGAAGCTTTCTTT
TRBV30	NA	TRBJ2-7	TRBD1	CAWGGTGDYEQYF	TGTGCCTGGGGCGGGACAGGGGACTACGAGCAGTACTTC
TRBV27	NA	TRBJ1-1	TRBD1	CASSPPTGGNTEAFF	TGTGCCAGCAGTCCCCCTACAGGGGGGAACACTGAAGCTTTCTTT
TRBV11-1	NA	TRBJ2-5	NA	CASSLTQLETQYF	TGTGCCAGCAGCTTAACACAGTTAGAGACCCAGTACTTC
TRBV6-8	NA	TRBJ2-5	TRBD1	CASSYGDSRLGETQYF	TGTGCCAGCAGTTACGGGGACAGCCGCCTGGGAGAGACCCAGTACTTC
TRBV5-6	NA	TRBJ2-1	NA	CASSLGARYNEQFF	TGTGCCAGCAGCTTGGGGGCCAGGTACAATGAGCAGTTCTTC
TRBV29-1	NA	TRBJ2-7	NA	CSAIKGSGSYEQYF	TGCAGCGCCATAAAAGGGAGCGGCTCCTACGAGCAGTACTTC
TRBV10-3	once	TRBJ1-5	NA	CAIQGNSNQPQHF	TGTGCCATCCAGGGGAATAGCAATCAGCCCCAGCATTTT
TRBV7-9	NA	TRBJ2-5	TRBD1	CASSLSTGEETQYF	TGTGCCAGCAGCTTATCGACAGGGGAAGAGACCCAGTACTTC
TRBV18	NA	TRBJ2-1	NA	CASSPWPYNEQFF	TGTGCCAGCTCACCATGGCCCTACAATGAGCAGTTCTTC
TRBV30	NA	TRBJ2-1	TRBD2	CAWSRLAGGYNEQFF	TGTGCCTGGAGCCGACTAGCGGGAGGGTACAATGAGCAGTTCTTC
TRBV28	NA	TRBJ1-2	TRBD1	CASTKTGGAGYGYTF	TGTGCCAGCACCAAAACAGGGGGCGCAGGCTATGGCTACACCTTC
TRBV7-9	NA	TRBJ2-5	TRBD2	CASRAPMRGLAANQETQYF	TGTGCCAGCAGAGCCCCCATGAGAGGGCTAGCGGCAAACCAAGAGACCCAGTACTTC
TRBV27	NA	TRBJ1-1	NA	CASSIQGGNTEAFF	TGTGCCAGCAGCATACAGGGTGGAAACACTGAAGCTTTCTTT
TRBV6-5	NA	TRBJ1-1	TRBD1	CASSSQGGAFF	TGTGCCAGCAGTTCACAGGGGGGAGCTTTCTTT
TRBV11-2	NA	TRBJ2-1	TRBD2	CASSLDLAVSSYNEQFF	TGTGCCAGCAGCTTAGACCTAGCGGTTAGCTCCTACAATGAGCAGTTCTTC
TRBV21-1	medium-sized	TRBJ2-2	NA	CARGQGRNTGELFF	TGTGCCAGAGGACAGGGGCGGAACACCGGGGAGCTGTTTTTT
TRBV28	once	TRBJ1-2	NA	CASSLSGRGVNGYTF	TGTGCCAGCAGTTTATCCGGCAGGGGTGTTAATGGCTACACCTTC
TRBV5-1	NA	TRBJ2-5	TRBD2	CASSFGGLAGGPQETQYF	TGCGCCAGCAGCTTTGGGGGACTAGCGGGGGGCCCTCAAGAGACCCAGTACTTC
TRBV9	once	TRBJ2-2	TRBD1	CATINNRGTGELFF	TGTGCCACCATCAATAACAGGGGCACCGGGGAGCTGTTTTTT
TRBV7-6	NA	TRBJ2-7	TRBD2	CASSPTLAGGQEQYF	TGTGCCAGCAGCCCAACCCTAGCGGGAGGTCAAGAGCAGTACTTC
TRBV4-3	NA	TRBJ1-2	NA	CASSLGIGQPNYGYTF	TGCGCCAGCAGCCTAGGAATCGGACAGCCTAACTATGGCTACACCTTC
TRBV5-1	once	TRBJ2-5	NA	CASSAGRGSETQYF	TGCGCCAGCAGCGCGGGAAGAGGATCAGAGACCCAGTACTTC
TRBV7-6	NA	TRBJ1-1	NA	CASSLRGAGNTEAFF	TGTGCCAGCAGCTTAAGGGGTGCCGGGAACACTGAAGCTTTCTTT
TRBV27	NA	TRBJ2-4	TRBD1	CASGRQGGNIQYF	TGTGCCAGCGGGAGACAGGGGGGGAACATTCAGTACTTC
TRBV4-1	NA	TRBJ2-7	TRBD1	CASSRNPQGNYYEQYF	TGCGCCAGCAGCCGTAACCCACAGGGGAATTACTACGAGCAGTACTTC
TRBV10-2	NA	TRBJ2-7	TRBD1	CASSEGTETSGVWYEQYF	TGCGCCAGCAGTGAGGGGACAGAGACATCCGGGGTATGGTACGAGCAGTACTTC
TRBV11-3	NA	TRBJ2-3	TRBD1	CASSPPNRGRTDTQYF	TGTGCCAGCAGCCCACCAAACAGGGGGCGCACAGATACGCAGTATTTT
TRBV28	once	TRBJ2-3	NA	CASSLRGVRYF	TGTGCCAGCAGTTTAAGAGGAGTTCGGTATTTT
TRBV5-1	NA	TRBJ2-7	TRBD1	CASGQGYEQYF	TGCGCCAGCGGACAGGGCTACGAGCAGTACTTC
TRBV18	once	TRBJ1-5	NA	CASSPGQDQPQHF	TGTGCCAGCTCACCAGGTCAGGATCAGCCCCAGCATTTT
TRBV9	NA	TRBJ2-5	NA	CASSVGRGRERETQYF	TGTGCCAGCAGCGTAGGGAGGGGGAGGGAGCGGGAGACCCAGTACTTC
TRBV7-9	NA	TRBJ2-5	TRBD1	CASRQGDSSWETQYF	TGTGCCAGCAGACAGGGGGATTCTAGCTGGGAGACCCAGTACTTC
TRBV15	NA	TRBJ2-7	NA	CATSRGTGGVGEQYF	TGTGCCACCAGCAGAGGAACAGGGGGGGTTGGCGAGCAGTACTTC